Listed here are 24 T cell receptor beta chains from one sample, sequenced in a study of blood T cell repertoires in COVID-19. TCRdb's table, derived via immunoSEQ multiplex PCR, lists solely in-frame clones and lacks some. The sample includes 140,000 or so clones, roughly 77% of them seen just once. The sample was peripheral blood. Receptors were obtained from a man in his 60s with acute or convalescent COVID-19.

The gene calls are TRBV19 and TRBJ2-5; 9 bases fit TRBD1. The CDR3 runs to 15 residues. Germline CDR1 is LNHDA and CDR2 is SQIVND (reference sequence). Trimming removed 5 bases from V and 2 bases from J; junction bases left unmatched: 6. CDR3 loop: CASSPTGGWQETQYF. The CDR3 coding sequence is TGTGCCAGTAGTCCGACAGGGGGATGGCAAGAGACCCAGTACTTC.

In this sample, this clone turned up a few times. The CDR3 coding sequence is TGTGCCAGCAGCCAAGATAGGGTGGGAGGGACATACAATGAGCAGTTCTTC. Amino acids: CASSQDRVGGTYNEQFF. The rearrangement links TRBV3-1 (or the pseudogene TRBV3-2) to TRBJ2-1; TRBD2 might be the D (7 bases). Trimming took off 0 bases at V and 4 bases at J, with 16 bases between the two ends. This CDR3 spans 17 amino acids. Germline V gene sequence: CDR1 LGHDT, CDR2 YNNKEL (reference sequence).

The chain is built from TRBV11-2 and TRBJ1-3; D may be TRBD1 (6 bases). V lost 2 bases, J lost 2 bases, and 7 bases lay in between. Germline V gene sequence: CDR1 SGHAT, CDR2 FQNNGV. This CDR3 comprises 14 residues. CDR3 in amino acids: CASSLWTAGNTIYF. CDR3 in DNA: TGTGCCAGCAGCTTATGGACAGCTGGAAACACCATATATTTT.

The chain combines TRBV9 with TRBJ2-1; D is ambiguous. The germline CDR1 and CDR2 sequences are SGDLS and YYNGEE. The CDR3 loop spans 14 amino acids. V shed 4 bases and J shed 0 bases, with 8 bases lying between them. The CDR3 spells CASSPFYSYNEQFF. DNA of the CDR3: TGTGCCAGCAGCCCTTTTTACTCCTACAATGAGCAGTTCTTC.

This chain connects TRBV6-5 to TRBJ2-7; D perhaps matches TRBD2 (5 bases). V lost 8 bases to trimming and J lost 3 bases, with 11 bases between them. This CDR3 contains 12 residues. Germline V CDR1 and CDR2: MNHEY, SVGAGI. The CDR3, as DNA: TGTGCCAGCCCCAGCGGAGGCTACGAGCAGTACTTC. Protein product: CASPSGGYEQYF.

The gene calls are TRBV28 and TRBJ1-1; D is uncertain. The V gene lost 2 bases and the J gene lost 10 bases, with 8 bases spanning the gap. Germline values: CDR1 MDHEN, CDR2 SYDVKM. This CDR3 contains 11 residues. The CDR3, as DNA: TGTGCCAGCAGTTTACGGCGGGCAGCTTTCTTT. Encoded protein: CASSLRRAAFF.

This rearrangement joins TRBV28 to TRBJ1-3, with TRBD1 as a possible D gene (5 bases). The length of the CDR3 is 17 residues. Germline V gene sequence: CDR1 MDHEN, CDR2 SYDVKM. The V and J ends lost 1 base and 0 bases respectively, with 13 bases between them. CDR3 loop: CASSLYAGISSGNTIYF. In DNA, the CDR3 is TGTGCCAGCAGTTTATACGCAGGGATTAGCTCTGGAAACACCATATATTTT.

The chain uses TRBV27 and TRBJ1-4; weak D call: TRBD1 (6 bases). The CDR3 runs to 16 residues. The germline V and J ends were trimmed by 6 bases and 0 bases, with 14 bases remaining between them. Germline CDR1 and CDR2: MNHEY and SMNVEV (reference sequence). For the CDR3, the DNA is TGTGCCAGCAGGCTGATTGGACAGACAACTAATGAAAAACTGTTTTTT. Protein: CASRLIGQTTNEKLFF.

This clone was seen a few times. The V call is TRBV7-9, the J call TRBJ2-4; 12 nucleotides agree with TRBD2. The CDR3 runs to 14 residues. Per germline, CDR1 SEHNR and CDR2 FQNEAQ (reference sequence). The trim removed 3 bases at V and 7 bases at J, leaving 1 base unmatched. The CDR3 DNA reads TGTGCCAGCAGCTTGGGGACTAGCGGGAACATTCAGTACTTC. This gives the protein CASSLGTSGNIQYF.

The gene calls are TRBV24-1 and TRBJ2-2, with D unresolved. The length of the CDR3 is 15 residues. Germline V gene sequence: CDR1 KGHDR, CDR2 SFDVKD. Between the trimmed V and J ends, which lost 7 bases and 0 bases, there was a span of 11 bases. As DNA, the CDR3 is TGTGCCACCAGAAACAGTCTTTCGAACACCGGGGAGCTGTTTTTT. Translating it yields CATRNSLSNTGELFF.

The chain couples TRBV30 to TRBJ2-7; perhaps TRBD2 as D (5 bases). The CDR3 totals 14 residues. Trimming shortened V by 1 base and J by 6 bases, and 16 bases separated the two germline ends. Germline CDR1 is GTSNPN and CDR2 is SVGIG (reference sequence). The CDR3 region is CAWSEDFSAGEQYF. The CDR3 DNA follows: TGTGCCTGGAGTGAGGACTTTTCTGCCGGCGAGCAGTACTTC.

The chain combines TRBV11-2 with TRBJ2-7; 9 nucleotides agree with TRBD2. The length of the CDR3 is 16 residues. Germline assignment: CDR1 SGHAT and CDR2 FQNNGV. After removal of 1 base from V and 0 bases from J, the junction contained 4 bases not matched to a gene. CDR3 bases: TGTGCCAGCAGCTTAGTCGCAGCGGGAGGCTCCTACGAGCAGTACTTC. It translates to CASSLVAAGGSYEQYF.

The chain has TRBV18 and TRBJ1-2; TRBD1 matches 7 bases. The V gene's germline CDR1 is KGHSH and CDR2 LQKENI. The CDR3 totals 16 residues. V shed 2 bases and J 7 bases; nucleotides not matched to a gene: 13. CDR3 sequence reads: CASSPSNRGVSVGYTF. DNA for the CDR3: TGTGCCAGCTCACCATCGAACAGGGGTGTCTCGGTTGGCTACACCTTC.

V usage is TRBV30 and J usage is TRBJ2-7; 7 nucleotides agree with TRBD2. Germline V gives CDR1 GTSNPN, CDR2 SVGIG (reference sequence). The V gene end was trimmed by 4 bases and the J gene end by 3 bases; junction bases not matched to a gene: 6. This CDR3 is built from 13 residues. The DNA of the CDR3 is TGTGCCTGGAACAGAGGGGAGGGCTACGAGCAGTACTTC. Translation: CAWNRGEGYEQYF.

This chain links TRBV7-3 with TRBJ2-3; 9 bases fit TRBD1. This CDR3 is built from 14 residues. From germline, CDR1 is SGHTA and CDR2 FQGTGA. V lost 5 bases and J lost 7; bases outside the gene matches: 7. The CDR3: CASSPSDRGNTQYF. The CDR3 nucleotides read TGTGCCAGCAGCCCAAGTGACAGGGGGAATACGCAGTATTTT.

This clone has just a few counts. The chain links TRBV14 to TRBJ2-3; D remains ambiguous. Germline V gene data show CDR1 as SGHDN and CDR2 as FVKESK. V was pared by 3 bases and J by 3 bases, with 7 bases between. The CDR3 length is 13 residues. As DNA, the CDR3 is TGTGCCAGCAGCCAGTCCGGGACAGATACGCAGTATTTT. Its translation is CASSQSGTDTQYF.

The chain combines TRBV24-1 with TRBJ2-7; the match to TRBD1 covers 9 bases. Germline assignment: CDR1 KGHDR and CDR2 SFDVKD. This CDR3 is 16 amino acids long. V was clipped by 5 bases and J by 0 bases; unmatched bases: 7. The CDR3 DNA follows: TGTGCCACCAGTGCTACCGGGACAGGGAGCTCCTACGAGCAGTACTTC. Translation: CATSATGTGSSYEQYF.

This clone is labeled as medium-sized. The CDR3: CASSQVQGSTGELFF. In DNA, the CDR3 is TGCGCCAGCAGCCAAGTACAGGGAAGCACCGGGGAGCTGTTTTTT. V usage is TRBV4-1 and J usage is TRBJ2-2; weak D call: TRBD1 (6 bases). Trimming stripped 1 base from V and 4 bases from J, with 10 bases between. The CDR3 runs 15 residues. Germline V CDR1 and CDR2: MGHRA, YSYEKL.

This rearrangement joins TRBV18 to TRBJ2-7; TRBD1 is a possible D gene (6 bases). This CDR3 comprises 12 residues. V was trimmed by 3 bases and J by 7 bases, leaving 10 bases between them. CDR1 is KGHSH and CDR2 is LQKENI in the germline V gene. The CDR3, as DNA: TGTGCCAGCTCACCTTCTACAGGGGAGCAGTACTTC. It specifies CASSPSTGEQYF.

The chain links TRBV11-3 to TRBJ2-3; 8 nucleotides align to TRBD1. V was clipped by 5 bases and J by 2 bases; unmatched bases: 6. From germline, CDR1 is SGHNT and CDR2 YENEEA. CDR3 length: 15 amino acids. DNA for the CDR3: TGTGCCAGCAGCCTCCGGACAGGGATCACAGATACGCAGTATTTT. Its translation is CASSLRTGITDTQYF.

The CDR3: CASRADRGGNYGYTF. The CDR3 DNA is TGTGCCAGCAGAGCCGACAGGGGCGGTAACTATGGCTACACCTTC. The rearrangement joins TRBV6-5 to TRBJ1-2; 8 bases align to TRBD1. Germline V gives CDR1 MNHEY, CDR2 SVGAGI. The CDR3 spans 15 residues. V shed 6 bases, J shed 1 base, and the junction held 7 bases outside the gene matches.

Only one count was recorded for this clone. The chain has TRBV10-2 and TRBJ2-7; 12 nucleotides line up with TRBD2. Germline V gene lookup returns CDR1 WSHSY and CDR2 SAAADI. There are 15 residues in the CDR3. V shed 3 bases, J shed 4 bases, and the junction held 4 bases outside the gene matches. The CDR3 spells CASSDRTSGKYEQYF. CDR3 DNA: TGCGCCAGCAGTGATCGGACTAGCGGGAAATACGAGCAGTACTTC.

The CDR3 DNA reads TGTGCCAGCAGCTCGGGACAGGGAATCGCTAATGAAAAACTGTTTTTT. This sequence encodes CASSSGQGIANEKLFF. The chain carries TRBV7-8 and TRBJ1-4, with TRBD1 matching over 9 bases. V was pared by 4 bases and J by 3 bases, with 6 bases of the junction left unmatched. The V gene's germline CDR1 is SGHVS and CDR2 FQNEAQ. This CDR3 comprises 16 residues.

A single count supports this clone. The CDR3 DNA is TGTGCCAGCAGCTTTGGGCTAGCGGCAGCCGATACGCAGTATTTT. This translates into CASSFGLAAADTQYF. The chain uses TRBV11-2 and TRBJ2-3; 7 nucleotides agree with TRBD2. This CDR3 has 15 residues. V shed 3 bases, J shed 6 bases, and the junction held 9 bases outside the gene matches. Germline V gene sequence: CDR1 SGHAT, CDR2 FQNNGV.